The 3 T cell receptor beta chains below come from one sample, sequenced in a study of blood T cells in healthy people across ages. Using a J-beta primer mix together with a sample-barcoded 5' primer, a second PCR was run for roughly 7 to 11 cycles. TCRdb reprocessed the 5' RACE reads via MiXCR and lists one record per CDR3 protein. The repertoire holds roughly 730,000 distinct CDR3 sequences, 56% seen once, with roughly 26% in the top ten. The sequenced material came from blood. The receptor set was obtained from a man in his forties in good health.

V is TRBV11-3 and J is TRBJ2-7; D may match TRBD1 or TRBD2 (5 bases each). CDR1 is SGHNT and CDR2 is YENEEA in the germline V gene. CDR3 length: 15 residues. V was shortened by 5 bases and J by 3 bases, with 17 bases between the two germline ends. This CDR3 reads CASSGQAANLYEQYF. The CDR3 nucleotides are TGTGCCAGCAGCGGACAAGCGGCGAACCTCTACGAGCAGTACTTC.

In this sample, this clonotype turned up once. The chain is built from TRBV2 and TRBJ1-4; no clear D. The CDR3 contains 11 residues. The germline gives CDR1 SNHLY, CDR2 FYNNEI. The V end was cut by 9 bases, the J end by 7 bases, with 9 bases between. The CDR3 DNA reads TGTGCCAGTTGGTACTCTGAAAAACTGTTTTTT. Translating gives CASWYSEKLFF.

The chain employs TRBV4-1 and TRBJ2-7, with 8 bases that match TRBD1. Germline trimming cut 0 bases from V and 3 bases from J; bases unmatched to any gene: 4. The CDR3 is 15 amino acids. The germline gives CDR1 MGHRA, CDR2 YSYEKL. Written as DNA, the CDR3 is TGCGCCAGCAGCCAAGATCAGGGGACAGGCTACGAGCAGTACTTC. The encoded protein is CASSQDQGTGYEQYF.